This TCR beta chain emerged from a study of blood T cell repertoires in COVID-19. Study summary: Collection of acute and convalescent COVID-19 samples took place in the United States, Italy and Spain.

The germline CDR1 and CDR2 sequences are SGHAT and FQNNGV. The CDR3 is 16 amino acids. The V end lost 7 bases, the J end lost 4 bases, and 22 bases lay between the germline ends. Participants were aged roughly 18 to 90 years, lived in under 30 US areas, and enrolled virtually. Clinical history reported by participants formed the basis on which cohorts were assigned. In the authors' workflow: Counts of nucleated cells, estimated from reference gene primer amplification, were obtained. Sequencing was performed with immunoSEQ multiplex PCR; in TCRdb, only in-frame clones are kept and a portion is missing. Clone size and the V and J calls come from that table; the DNA yielded D and trimming. The data hold around 280,000 clones, with 90% observed a single time.

The sequencing input was PBMCs or T cells enriched from blood (not recorded which). This receptor was taken from a woman between 18 and 29 years old with acute COVID-19. This chain links TRBV11-2 with TRBJ1-2, with a weak D call TRBD1 (6 bases). The CDR3 loop reads CASIPLGGARGYGYTF. For the CDR3, the DNA is TGTGCCAGCATCCCCCTTGGGGGGGCGCGGGGCTATGGCTACACCTTC.